This T cell receptor beta chain was captured in a study of cytomegalovirus exposure and HLA in healthy donors. Per germline, CDR1 SNHLY and CDR2 FYNNEI. V was cut by 0 bases and J by 7 bases, with 9 bases left in between. The CDR3 is 13 amino acids. PCR amplification relied on 60 Vbeta primers (plus 13 Jbeta primers). Sequenced by immunoSEQ multiplex PCR; TCRdb stores in-frame clones only, minus some. The profile shows 140,000 to 150,000 clones, 60% to 80% of them singletons. Overall study findings and caveats: TCR sequences were mostly rare, though some public TCRs occurred in many donors. A later analysis linked a missense DCLRE1C variant to TCR beta V- and J-gene trimming.

This clone showed up just once. What it binds is not known. The sequence derives from a woman aged 25 to 39 in good health and CMV-seronegative. Sequences were obtained from PBMCs. The gene calls are TRBV2 and TRBJ1-1, with D possibly being TRBD1 (5 bases). The CDR3 region is CASSEAGDSEAFF. CDR3 coding DNA: TGTGCCAGCAGTGAAGCGGGTGACAGTGAAGCTTTCTTT.